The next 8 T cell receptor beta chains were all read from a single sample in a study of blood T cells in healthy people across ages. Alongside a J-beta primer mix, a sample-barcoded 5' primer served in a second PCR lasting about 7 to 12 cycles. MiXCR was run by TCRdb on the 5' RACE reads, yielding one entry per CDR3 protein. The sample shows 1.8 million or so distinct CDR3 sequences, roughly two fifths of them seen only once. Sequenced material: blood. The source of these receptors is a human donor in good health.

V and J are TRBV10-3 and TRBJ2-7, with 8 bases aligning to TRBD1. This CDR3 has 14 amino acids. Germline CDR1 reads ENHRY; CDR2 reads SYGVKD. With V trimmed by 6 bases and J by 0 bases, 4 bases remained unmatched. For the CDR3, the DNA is TGTGCCATCAGCCGGGACAGGCGCTCCTACGAGCAGTACTTC. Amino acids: CAISRDRRSYEQYF.

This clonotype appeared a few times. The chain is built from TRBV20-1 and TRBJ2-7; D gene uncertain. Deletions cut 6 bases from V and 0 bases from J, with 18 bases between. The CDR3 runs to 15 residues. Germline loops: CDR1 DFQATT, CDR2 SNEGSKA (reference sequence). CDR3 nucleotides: TGCAGTGCCCGAACCCCACCCCCGAGCTCCTACGAGCAGTACTTC. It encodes CSARTPPPSSYEQYF.

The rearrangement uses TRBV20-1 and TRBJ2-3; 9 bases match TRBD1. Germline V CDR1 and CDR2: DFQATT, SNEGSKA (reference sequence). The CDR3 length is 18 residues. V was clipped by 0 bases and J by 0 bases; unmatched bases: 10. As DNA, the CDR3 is TGCAGTGCTAGAGAAGACAGGGGGAGGCCGTCTAGCACAGATACGCAGTATTTT. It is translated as CSAREDRGRPSSTDTQYF.

CDR3: CAIKPRTSGLNNEQFF. DNA for the CDR3: TGTGCCATCAAGCCTAGAACCTCGGGACTAAACAATGAGCAGTTCTTC. The chain has TRBV10-3 and TRBJ2-1, with TRBD2 matching over 7 bases. Trimming at V came to 7 bases and at J to 5 bases, leaving 14 bases not matched to a gene. There are 16 residues in the CDR3. Germline CDR1 ENHRY, CDR2 SYGVKD.

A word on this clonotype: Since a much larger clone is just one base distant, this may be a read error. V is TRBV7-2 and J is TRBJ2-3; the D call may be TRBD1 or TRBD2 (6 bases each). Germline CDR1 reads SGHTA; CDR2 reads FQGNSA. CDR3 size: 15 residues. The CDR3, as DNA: TGTGCCAGCAGCCTGCGGATGGGGGGCACAGGTACGCAGTATTTT. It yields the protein CASSLRMGGTGTQYF.

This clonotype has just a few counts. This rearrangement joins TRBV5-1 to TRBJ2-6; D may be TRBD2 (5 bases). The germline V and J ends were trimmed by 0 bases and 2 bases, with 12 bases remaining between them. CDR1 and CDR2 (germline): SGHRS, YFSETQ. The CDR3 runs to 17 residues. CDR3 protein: CASSLGGINPGANVLTF. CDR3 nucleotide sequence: TGCGCCAGCAGCTTGGGAGGGATCAACCCTGGGGCCAACGTCCTGACTTTC.

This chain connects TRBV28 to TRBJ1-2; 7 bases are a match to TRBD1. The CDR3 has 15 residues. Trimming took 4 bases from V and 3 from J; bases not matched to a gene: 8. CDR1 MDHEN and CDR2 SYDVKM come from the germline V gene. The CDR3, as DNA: TGTGCCAGCAGTTCACAACAGGGGTATGACTATGGCTACACCTTC. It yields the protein CASSSQQGYDYGYTF.

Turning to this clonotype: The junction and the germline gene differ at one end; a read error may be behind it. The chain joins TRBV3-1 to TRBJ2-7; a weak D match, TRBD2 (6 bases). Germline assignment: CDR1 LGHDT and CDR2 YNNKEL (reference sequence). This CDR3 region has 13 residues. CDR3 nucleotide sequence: TGTGTCAGCAGCCTAGGGGACTTATACGAGCAGTACTTC. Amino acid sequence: CVSSLGDLYEQYF.